This T cell receptor (beta chain) was identified during a study of cytomegalovirus exposure and HLA in healthy donors. Points from the study as a whole: Rare TCR sequences predominated, though certain public TCRs were found in many donors. In vitro checks showed that a few CMV-associated chains really do target CMV antigens.

Per the germline V gene, CDR1 is SGHNT and CDR2 is YYREEE (reference sequence). V lost 0 bases, J lost 1 base, and 7 bases lay in between. The CDR3 is made up of 15 amino acids. With 60 Vbeta and 13 Jbeta primers, the PCR was carried out. The repertoire was sequenced with immunoSEQ multiplex PCR; TCRdb's copy has only in-frame clones and lacks some. The sample yields about 190,000 clones, more than 70% seen once. To note about this clone: Its specificity is unknown.

Sample: PBMCs. This receptor was identified in a man aged 30 to 45 in good health and CMV-seropositive. The chain joins TRBV5-4 to TRBJ2-2; D uncertain. The CDR3: CASSLGRMNTGELFF. In DNA, the CDR3 is TGTGCCAGCAGCTTGGGGCGGATGAACACCGGGGAGCTGTTTTTT.